The 15 T cell receptor beta chains in this list originate from one sample, sequenced in a study of early T cells in non-severe SARS-CoV-2 infection. TCRdb re-called the 5' RACE reads with MiXCR, one entry per CDR3 protein. The sample carries 32,000 or so distinct CDR3 sequences, over 9% recorded once. What was sequenced was whole blood. Every receptor here comes from an adult who was a healthcare worker with PCR-confirmed SARS-CoV-2 infection or an uninfected control (not recorded which).

This clonotype was seen many times. The J gene is TRBJ2-3, the V gene TRBV5-1, with D perhaps matching TRBD2 (5 bases). V was pared by 0 bases and J by 2 bases, with 7 bases between. Germline lookup yields CDR1 SGHRS and CDR2 YFSETQ. CDR3 length: 14 residues. The CDR3 is CASSLDSATDTQYF. The DNA for the CDR3 is TGCGCCAGCAGCTTGGATAGCGCCACAGATACGCAGTATTTT.

This clonotype is labeled medium-sized. The CDR3 reads CASSPSAYNEQFF. DNA for the CDR3: TGTGCCAGCAGCCCCTCAGCTTACAATGAGCAGTTCTTC. The V call is TRBV7-3, the J call TRBJ2-1; no clear D. The V gene lost 5 bases and the J gene lost 4 bases, with 9 bases spanning the gap. Germline V CDR1 and CDR2: SGHTA, FQGTGA. This CDR3 region has 13 residues.

This clonotype occurred many times. The CDR3 sequence: CASSLAGTSSYEQYF. The CDR3 DNA sequence: TGTGCCAGCAGCTTAGCCGGGACCAGCTCCTACGAGCAGTACTTC. The V and J genes are TRBV7-2 and TRBJ2-7; D could derive from TRBD1 or TRBD2 (5 bases each). V shed 0 bases and J shed 0 bases, with 9 bases lying between them. The germline V gene encodes CDR1 SGHTA and CDR2 FQGNSA. The CDR3 is 15 residues long.

The J gene is TRBJ2-7, the V gene TRBV10-3; D may correspond to TRBD1 or TRBD2 (5 bases each). The germline V gene has CDR1 ENHRY and CDR2 SYGVKD. The CDR3 sequence is 13 residues long. V lost 6 bases to trimming and J lost 3 bases, with 12 bases between them. The CDR3 is CAIRGTDNYEQYF. CDR3 DNA: TGTGCCATCAGAGGGACCGACAACTACGAGCAGTACTTC.

Regarding this clonotype: This may arise from a read error, as a much more abundant clone is one base away. This chain links TRBV7-2 with TRBJ2-5, with a weak D call TRBD2 (6 bases). This CDR3 has 14 residues. The germline gives CDR1 SGHTA, CDR2 FQGNSA. Trimming cost V 3 bases and J 6 bases, with 14 bases left between them. This CDR3 reads CASSFRDSKKTQYF. The CDR3 bases are TGTGCCAGCAGCTTCCGGGACTCAAAAAAGACCCAGTACTTC.

This clonotype was counted between two and nine times. This rearrangement joins TRBV4-3 to TRBJ2-2; D gene ambiguous. The V and J ends lost 0 bases and 2 bases respectively, with 7 bases between them. CDR3 size: 15 residues. CDR1 LGHNA and CDR2 YSLEER come from the germline V gene. This chain's CDR3 is CASSQELGNTGELFF. The CDR3 DNA reads as TGCGCCAGCAGCCAAGAACTCGGAAACACCGGGGAGCTGTTTTTT.

This clonotype has a handful of counts. The chain uses TRBV7-9 and TRBJ1-4; D gene unclear. V was clipped by 4 bases and J by 5 bases, with 11 bases between them. CDR1 and CDR2 (germline): SEHNR, FQNEAQ (reference sequence). CDR3 length: 14 residues. The CDR3 region has the DNA TGTGCCAGCAGCTGGGGAACCTCGAATGAAAAACTGTTTTTT. Translating gives CASSWGTSNEKLFF.

The table lists this clonotype with many counts. The chain is built from TRBV6-1 and TRBJ2-2, with no clear D. The germline V gene has CDR1 MNHNS and CDR2 SASEGT. This CDR3 contains 14 residues. Trimming stripped 7 bases from V and 1 base from J, with 10 bases between. CDR3: CASTGFMNTGELFF. The CDR3 DNA sequence: TGTGCCAGCACTGGGTTCATGAACACCGGGGAGCTGTTTTTT.

This clonotype was counted a few times. The chain is built from TRBV20-1 and TRBJ2-7, with D tentatively TRBD1 (6 bases). The CDR3 runs to 14 residues. Deletions cut 5 bases from V and 3 bases from J, with 17 bases between. Germline lookup yields CDR1 DFQATT and CDR2 SNEGSKA (reference sequence). The CDR3 spells CSALAPDSIYEQYF. CDR3 bases: TGCAGTGCTTTGGCGCCGGACAGTATCTACGAGCAGTACTTC.

This clonotype was seen many times. This chain joins TRBV4-2 and TRBJ1-5; D is uncertain. CDR1 and CDR2 from the germline V gene are LGHNA and YNFKEQ. The CDR3 covers 13 residues. Trimming left V 3 bases short and J 5 bases short, with 8 bases between. The CDR3 sequence is CASSHTGDQPQHF. CDR3 nucleotides: TGTGCCAGCAGCCACACGGGAGATCAGCCCCAGCATTTT.

This clonotype was counted only a few times. V is TRBV7-9 and J is TRBJ1-4; D unclear. The CDR3 extends over 14 amino acids. The germline gives CDR1 SEHNR, CDR2 FQNEAQ (reference sequence). V gave up 5 bases and J gave up 8 bases, with 15 bases separating them. CDR3 DNA: TGTGCCAGCAGCAGGCCCGGAGGGTCAGAAAAACTGTTTTTT. It specifies CASSRPGGSEKLFF.

This chain joins TRBV9 and TRBJ2-1; 15 bases fit TRBD2. CDR3 length equals 17 residues. V lost 2 bases to trimming and J lost 10 bases; unmatched junction nucleotides: 10. CDR1 is SGDLS and CDR2 is YYNGEE in the germline V gene. The CDR3 is CASSVPGLAGGSQEQFF. The CDR3 region has the DNA TGTGCCAGCAGCGTTCCGGGACTAGCGGGGGGCTCTCAGGAGCAGTTCTTC.

This chain joins TRBV7-2 and TRBJ2-3; unclear D gene. Germline V gives CDR1 SGHTA, CDR2 FQGNSA. Deletions cut 3 bases from V and 0 bases from J, with 10 bases between. The CDR3 has 15 amino acids. The CDR3: CASSLRATSTDTQYF. CDR3 nucleotide sequence: TGTGCCAGCAGCTTGCGAGCGACTAGCACAGATACGCAGTATTTT.

As regards this clonotype: Germline is not matched at one junction end, which may reflect a read error. The rearrangement joins TRBV5-1 to TRBJ2-1, with a tentative D call TRBD2 (6 bases). This CDR3 region has 17 residues. The germline V gene has CDR1 SGHRS and CDR2 YFSETQ. CDR3 DNA: TGCGCCAGCAGCCTAGAGGGGACTCCCGCGGGGTACAATGAGCAGATCTTC. This sequence encodes CASSLEGTPAGYNEQIF.

The V and J genes are TRBV3-1 and TRBJ1-1; 11 nucleotides line up with TRBD1. The CDR3 extends over 15 amino acids. Trimming removed 1 base from V and 8 bases from J; junction bases left unmatched: 6. The germline V gene has CDR1 LGHDT and CDR2 YNNKEL (reference sequence). The CDR3 sequence is CASSQVGTGGPEAFF. The CDR3, as DNA: TGTGCCAGCAGCCAAGTCGGGACAGGGGGACCGGAAGCTTTCTTT.